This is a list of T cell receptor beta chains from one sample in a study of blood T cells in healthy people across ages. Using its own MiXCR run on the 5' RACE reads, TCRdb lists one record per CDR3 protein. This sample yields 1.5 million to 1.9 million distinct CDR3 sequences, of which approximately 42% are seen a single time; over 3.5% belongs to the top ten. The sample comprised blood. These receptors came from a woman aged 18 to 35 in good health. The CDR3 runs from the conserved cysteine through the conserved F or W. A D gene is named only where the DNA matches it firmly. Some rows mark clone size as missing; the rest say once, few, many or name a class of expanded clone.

CASSDRRENYGYTF	TGTGCCAGCAGTGACCGACGGGAGAACTATGGCTACACCTTC	-	TRBV6-2/TRBV6-3	TRBJ1-2	few
CASSPTRTGRGNTIYF	TGTGCCAGCAGCCCTACAAGGACAGGGCGTGGAAACACCATATATTTT	TRBD1	TRBV27	TRBJ1-3	-
CASRNPRNEQFF	TGTGCCAGCAGGAATCCTAGGAATGAGCAGTTCTTC	-	TRBV7-2	TRBJ2-1	-
CASSLGSIRTQFF	TGCGCCAGCAGCCTGGGCAGCATTCGTACCCAGTTCTTC	-	TRBV4-3	TRBJ2-1	-
CSADRVSSYEQYF	TGCAGTGCAGACAGGGTCAGTTCCTACGAGCAGTACTTC	TRBD1	TRBV20-1	TRBJ2-7	few
CSVVLAGFTGELFF	TGCAGCGTTGTACTAGCGGGATTCACCGGGGAGCTGTTTTTT	TRBD2	TRBV29-1	TRBJ2-2	-
CASSWGSGLGNEQFF	TGTGCCAGCAGCTGGGGGAGCGGGTTGGGTAATGAGCAGTTCTTC	-	TRBV5-8	TRBJ2-1	-
CASSQEGGGSQPQHF	TGTGCCAGCAGCCAAGAGGGGGGGGGTAGTCAGCCCCAGCATTTT	-	TRBV3-1	TRBJ1-5	-
CASSLAGAGAEAFF	TGTGCCAGCAGCTTAGCAGGGGCCGGAGCTGAAGCTTTCTTT	-	TRBV7-9	TRBJ1-1	-
CASSPDDGLGEQYF	TGTGCCAGCAGCCCCGATGATGGACTCGGCGAGCAGTACTTC	-	TRBV3-1	TRBJ2-7	few
CASSHLAVSTDTQYF	TGTGCCAGCAGCCATCTAGCGGTTAGCACAGATACGCAGTATTTT	TRBD2	TRBV5-5	TRBJ2-3	few
CAWSAWGRQETQYF	TGTGCCTGGAGTGCCTGGGGCCGCCAAGAGACCCAGTACTTC	-	TRBV30	TRBJ2-5	-
CASSQDHIGGFDSYEQYF	TGCGCCAGCAGCCAAGATCATATTGGGGGGTTCGACTCCTACGAGCAGTACTTC	-	TRBV4-3	TRBJ2-7	few
CASSLESQRLGNEQFF	TGTGCCAGCAGCTTAGAGTCCCAGCGGCTGGGGAATGAGCAGTTCTTC	-	TRBV11-2	TRBJ2-1	-
CASSSPGTSKSWEQFF	TGTGCCAGCAGCTCACCCGGGACTAGCAAGTCATGGGAGCAGTTCTTC	TRBD2	TRBV7-9	TRBJ2-1	many
CASNGTSGSRNEQFF	TGTGCCAGCAATGGGACTAGCGGGAGTCGGAATGAGCAGTTCTTC	TRBD2	TRBV6-2/TRBV6-3	TRBJ2-1	-
CATSRRPGQKQETQYF	TGTGCCACCAGCAGACGACCGGGACAGAAGCAAGAGACCCAGTACTTC	TRBD1	TRBV15	TRBJ2-5	-
CASSLNGHRGLEFF	TGTGCCAGCAGTTTAAATGGGCACCGGGGGCTTGAGTTCTTC	-	TRBV27	TRBJ2-1	-
CASSGAGGSNTDTQYF	TGCGCCAGCAGTGGAGCGGGGGGGTCTAACACAGATACGCAGTATTTT	TRBD2	TRBV5-1	TRBJ2-3	-
CASSHRGLLDTQYF	TGTGCCAGCAGCCACAGGGGGCTGTTAGATACGCAGTATTTT	TRBD1	TRBV7-2	TRBJ2-3	-
CAWSVQRRGTEAFF	TGTGCCTGGAGTGTACAACGGCGGGGCACTGAAGCTTTCTTT	-	TRBV30	TRBJ1-1	-
CASSFAGHQETQYF	TGTGCCAGCAGCTTCGCCGGACACCAAGAGACCCAGTACTTC	-	TRBV5-8	TRBJ2-5	-
CASSIRSTPGGRSPLHF	TGTGCCAGCAGCATTAGAAGTACCCCAGGGGGAAGGTCACCCCTCCACTTT	TRBD1	TRBV7-9	TRBJ1-6	few
CASTGGYSNQPQHF	TGTGCCAGCACTGGGGGATATAGCAATCAGCCCCAGCATTTT	-	TRBV2	TRBJ1-5	-
CASSPRWNDPPLHF	TGTGCCAGCAGCCCGAGGTGGAATGATCCACCCCTCCACTTT	-	TRBV7-2	TRBJ1-6	-
CASSLVLAGSYEQYF	TGTGCCAGCAGTTTAGTCCTAGCGGGATCATACGAGCAGTACTTC	TRBD2	TRBV5-1	TRBJ2-7	few
CASRRLADSYEQYF	TGTGCCAGCCGACGACTAGCGGACTCCTACGAGCAGTACTTC	TRBD2	TRBV27	TRBJ2-7	-
CASSLDLWTGANYGCTF	TGTGCCAGCAGCTTAGATCTCTGGACAGGGGCGAACTATGGCTGCACCTTC	TRBD1	TRBV11-2	TRBJ1-2	-
CASTPEGGYGYTF	TGTGCCAGCACCCCCGAGGGGGGATATGGCTACACCTTC	-	TRBV21-1	TRBJ1-2	few
CSATGQALYNEQFF	TGCAGTGCCACGGGACAAGCTCTCTACAATGAGCAGTTCTTC	-	TRBV20-1	TRBJ2-1	-
CASSTAGRKPQHF	TGTGCCAGCAGTACCGCCGGGAGGAAGCCCCAGCATTTT	-	TRBV12-3/TRBV12-4	TRBJ1-5	-
CSAERAADTQYF	TGCAGCGCGGAACGGGCGGCAGATACGCAGTATTTT	-	TRBV29-1	TRBJ2-3	many
CSAGRGGDTDTQYF	TGCAGTGCCGGGAGGGGGGGGGACACAGATACGCAGTATTTT	TRBD2	TRBV20-1	TRBJ2-3	-
CSALTGGGNQPQHF	TGCAGTGCTCTGACAGGGGGTGGCAATCAGCCCCAGCATTTT	TRBD1	TRBV20-1	TRBJ1-5	-
CASSLDRGRRNEQYF	TGTGCCAGCAGCCTCGACAGGGGGCGAAGAAATGAGCAGTACTTC	TRBD1	TRBV2	TRBJ2-5	-
CASSFVRVQGGKTEAFF	TGTGCCAGCAGCTTTGTTCGAGTACAGGGAGGGAAAACTGAAGCTTTCTTT	-	TRBV7-9	TRBJ1-1	-
CASSSWTQRYTQYF	TGTGCCAGCAGCTCTTGGACTCAGCGGTATACGCAGTATTTT	-	TRBV13	TRBJ2-3	-
CASSWEGESGYTF	TGTGCCAGCAGTTGGGAAGGGGAGAGTGGCTACACCTTC	-	TRBV6-1	TRBJ1-2	-
CASSLLGGPGDEQYF	TGTGCCAGCAGCCTTCTCGGAGGCCCCGGAGACGAGCAGTACTTC	-	TRBV7-2	TRBJ2-7	-
CASSLRREGTEAFF	TGTGCCAGCAGCTTGCGCAGGGAAGGGACTGAAGCTTTCTTT	-	TRBV7-2	TRBJ1-1	few
CASSTLTGGGEKLFF	TGTGCCAGCAGCACCCTGACAGGGGGAGGTGAAAAACTGTTTTTT	TRBD1	TRBV7-2	TRBJ1-4	few
CATSDRPSNQPQHF	TGTGCCACCAGTGACAGGCCCAGCAATCAGCCCCAGCATTTT	-	TRBV24-1	TRBJ1-5	-
CASSSPTGTIYEQYF	TGTGCCAGCAGCTCTCCAACCGGGACAATCTACGAGCAGTACTTC	-	TRBV7-8	TRBJ2-7	-
CASSYSLLGGQNNEQFF	TGTGCCAGCAGTTACTCGTTGCTGGGGGGCCAAAACAATGAGCAGTTCTTC	-	TRBV6-2/TRBV6-3	TRBJ2-1	-
CASSLAASGLITDTQYF	TGTGCCAGCAGCTTAGCGGCTAGCGGGCTTATCACAGATACGCAGTATTTT	TRBD2	TRBV7-2	TRBJ2-3	-
CASSYPGRGFTDTQYF	TGTGCCAGCAGTTACCCGGGCAGGGGTTTCACAGATACGCAGTATTTT	-	TRBV6-6	TRBJ2-3	few
CATSPGDGVAEAFF	TGTGCCACTTCGCCTGGGGACGGGGTCGCTGAAGCTTTCTTT	-	TRBV7-9	TRBJ1-1	-
CASSLGSSGRALRTDTQYF	TGCGCCAGCAGCCTAGGATCTAGCGGGAGGGCCCTCCGAACAGATACGCAGTATTTT	TRBD2	TRBV4-3	TRBJ2-3	-
CATSRDRGLSYEQYF	TGTGCCACCAGCAGAGATCGGGGCCTCTCCTACGAGCAGTACTTC	-	TRBV15	TRBJ2-7	-
CSVVRQGKETQYF	TGCAGCGTTGTCCGACAGGGGAAAGAGACCCAGTACTTC	TRBD1	TRBV29-1	TRBJ2-5	few
CASSRRMGSYEQYF	TGTGCCAGCAGTCGACGGATGGGATCCTACGAGCAGTACTTC	-	TRBV6-5	TRBJ2-7	few
CASSVLSENTEAFF	TGTGCCAGCAGCGTATTGTCAGAGAACACTGAAGCTTTCTTT	-	TRBV9	TRBJ1-1	-
CASSQAVNYGYTF	TGCGCCAGCAGCCAAGCAGTTAACTATGGCTACACCTTC	-	TRBV4-1	TRBJ1-2	many
CSSTVGRGGTDTQYF	TGCAGCTCAACCGTGGGCAGGGGAGGCACAGATACGCAGTATTTT	-	TRBV29-1	TRBJ2-3	few
CASSQDMSAGGNYEQYF	TGCGCCAGCAGCCAAGATATGTCGGCAGGGGGCAACTACGAGCAGTACTTC	TRBD1	TRBV4-3	TRBJ2-7	-
CASSHGQGRFEQYF	TGCGCCAGCAGCCACGGACAGGGAAGATTCGAGCAGTACTTC	TRBD1	TRBV5-1	TRBJ2-7	few
CATSRARGNYGYTF	TGTGCCACCAGCAGAGCCAGGGGAAACTATGGCTACACCTTC	-	TRBV15	TRBJ1-2	few
CSARDQAGGNQPQHF	TGCAGTGCTAGAGATCAAGCAGGGGGCAATCAGCCCCAGCATTTT	-	TRBV20-1	TRBJ1-5	-
CASRMGLAGVVEQFF	TGTGCCAGCAGAATGGGACTAGCGGGGGTAGTTGAGCAGTTCTTC	TRBD2	TRBV6-6	TRBJ2-1	-
CSVEAGQYSYEQYF	TGCAGCGTTGAAGCGGGACAGTACTCCTACGAGCAGTACTTC	TRBD1	TRBV29-1	TRBJ2-7	many